Each of the 15 T cell receptor beta chains below was sequenced from the same sample in a study of blood T cell repertoires in COVID-19. Clones were read by immunoSEQ multiplex PCR, and TCRdb kept only the in-frame ones, dropping some. The profile shows over 150,000 clones, approximately 87% of them singletons. Sequenced material: peripheral blood. All receptors derive from an older woman with COVID-19, enrolled during active disease.

The chain carries TRBV20-1 and TRBJ2-7, with TRBD1 matching over 7 bases. The trim removed 7 bases at V and 6 bases at J, leaving 6 bases unmatched. Germline values: CDR1 DFQATT, CDR2 SNEGSKA (reference sequence). There are 11 residues in the CDR3. CDR3 DNA: TGCAGTGTGAAGGGGGCCGGCGAGCAGTACTTC. Translated: CSVKGAGEQYF.

This chain uses TRBV7-9 with TRBJ1-1; D might be TRBD1 (6 bases). The CDR3 runs to 18 residues. The V end lost 3 bases, the J end lost 1 base, and 21 bases lay between the germline ends. The germline V gene has CDR1 SEHNR and CDR2 FQNEAQ (reference sequence). DNA of the CDR3: TGTGCCAGCAGCTTTAGCGGGGGCTGGGGAATATCGAACACTGAAGCTTTCTTT. It encodes CASSFSGGWGISNTEAFF.

The CDR3 is CASSRTGGDQPQHF. In nucleotides, the CDR3 is TGTGCCAGCAGCAGAACCGGGGGGGATCAGCCCCAGCATTTT. This chain connects TRBV5-5 to TRBJ1-5; maybe TRBD1 (5 bases). Per the germline V gene, CDR1 is SGHKS and CDR2 is YYEKEE (reference sequence). Trimming took off 4 bases at V and 5 bases at J, with 13 bases between the two ends. This CDR3 is built from 14 residues.

J is TRBJ2-3 and V is TRBV13, with 8 positions matching TRBD2. J lost 0 bases, V lost 5 bases, and 25 bases had no gene match. This CDR3 contains 22 residues. Germline CDR1 reads PRHDT; CDR2 reads FYEKMQ (reference sequence). The CDR3 loop is CASSLRHPISGVRASSTDTQYF. The CDR3, as DNA: TGTGCCAGCAGCCTCCGACACCCAATTAGCGGGGTTAGAGCCTCTAGCACAGATACGCAGTATTTT.

The CDR3 loop reads CASSAETGQSTEAFF. CDR3 DNA: TGTGCCAGCTCAGCAGAGACAGGTCAAAGCACTGAAGCTTTCTTT. This chain connects TRBV18 to TRBJ1-1, with D possibly matching TRBD1 (6 bases). The length of the CDR3 is 15 residues. The germline CDR1 and CDR2 sequences are KGHSH and LQKENI. The V and J ends lost 5 bases and 4 bases respectively, with 17 bases between them.

This clone was observed once. Mismatch with germline at one junction end may stem from a read error. This chain joins TRBV7-7 and TRBJ2-5; a weak D match, TRBD1 (6 bases). The CDR3 is 14 residues long. Germline CDR1 is SSHAT and CDR2 is FNYEAQ (reference sequence). The DNA of the CDR3 is TGTGCTAGCAGCTCCCAGACAGGCCCGGGGACCCAGTACTTC. Translated, it gives CASSSQTGPGTQYF.

This chain connects TRBV5-1 to TRBJ2-6; 9 bases match TRBD1. The CDR3 is made up of 15 amino acids. V shed 2 bases and J 9 bases; nucleotides not matched to a gene: 6. Germline V gene sequence: CDR1 SGHRS, CDR2 YFSETQ. The CDR3: CASSLTGGEVNVLTF. The CDR3 DNA reads TGCGCCAGCAGCTTAACAGGGGGCGAGGTCAACGTCCTGACTTTC.

The rearrangement links TRBV13 to TRBJ1-2, with D perhaps TRBD1 (5 bases). The CDR3 sequence is 12 residues long. Germline CDR1 is PRHDT and CDR2 is FYEKMQ (reference sequence). The V and J ends lost 3 bases and 5 bases respectively, with 7 bases between them. The CDR3 DNA reads TGTGCCAGCAGCTTCCCAGGGTATGGCTACACCTTC. Protein sequence: CASSFPGYGYTF.

V usage is TRBV3-1 (or the pseudogene TRBV3-2) and J usage is TRBJ1-2; D is ambiguous. The germline V gene encodes CDR1 LGHDT and CDR2 YNNKEL (reference sequence). Trimming left V 0 bases short and J 8 bases short, with 10 bases between. The CDR3 sequence is 13 residues long. Here the CDR3 reads CASSQDGTRGYTF. The CDR3 DNA reads as TGTGCCAGCAGCCAAGATGGCACCAGGGGCTACACCTTC.

The chain has TRBV14 and TRBJ2-5; D may be TRBD1 (6 bases). The CDR3 is made up of 14 amino acids. Trimming took 4 bases from V and 5 from J, leaving 14 bases between them. In germline, CDR1 is SGHDN, CDR2 FVKESK. CDR3 coding DNA: TGTGCCAGCAGCCGAATCACAGGGCTTGAGACCCAGTACTTC. Translating it yields CASSRITGLETQYF.

The V and J genes are TRBV21-1 and TRBJ2-5; TRBD1 reflects the table's D call only, with no check against the DNA. TRBV21-1 is a pseudogene. The CDR3 spans 12 residues. CDR3 amino acids: CASSKQGETQYF. CDR3 coding DNA: TGTGCCAGCAGCAAACAGGGGGAGACCCAGTACTTC.

The rearrangement joins TRBV2 to TRBJ2-7; tentative D call: TRBD1 (6 bases). Trimming removed 7 bases at V and 2 bases at J, with 12 bases between. The CDR3 consists of 13 residues. Germline assignment: CDR1 SNHLY and CDR2 FYNNEI. The CDR3 protein is CASKGDGAYEQYF. The DNA for the CDR3 is TGTGCCAGCAAGGGGGACGGAGCCTACGAGCAGTACTTC.

This chain links TRBV5-1 with TRBJ2-1, with TRBD2 matching 13 bases. The germline gives CDR1 SGHRS, CDR2 YFSETQ. J lost 5 bases, V lost 0 bases, and 11 bases had no gene match. This CDR3 has 19 amino acids. CDR3 bases: TGCGCCAGCAGCTTGGAGCCAACTGCGACTAGCGGGGGGAACAATGAGCAGTTCTTC. Its translation: CASSLEPTATSGGNNEQFF.

This clone showed up just once. The chain carries TRBV2 and TRBJ1-6; 9 bases match TRBD1. The CDR3 runs 14 residues. With 4 bases clipped from V and 7 bases from J, the junction kept 2 bases outside the gene matches. Per the germline V gene, CDR1 is SNHLY and CDR2 is FYNNEI. Written as DNA, the CDR3 is TGTGCCAGCAGTGTGGACAGGGGAAATTCACCCCTCCACTTT. Its protein product is CASSVDRGNSPLHF. The variable domain in full, with the rest retrieved from reference TRBV2 and TRBJ1-6, is EPEVTQTPSHQVTQMGQEVILRCVPISNHLYFYWYRQILGQKVEFLVSFYNNEISEKSEIFDDQFSVERPDGSNFTLKIRSTKLEDSAMYFCASSVDRGNSPLHFGNGTRLTVT.

The chain links TRBV7-9 to TRBJ1-2; 9 bases map to TRBD1. The germline V gene has CDR1 SEHNR and CDR2 FQNEAQ (reference sequence). The V and J ends lost 2 bases and 6 bases, in that order; junction bases with no gene match: 10. The CDR3 consists of 16 residues. CDR3 DNA: TGTGCCAGCAGCTTATTGACAGGGGGTGGCCGGGATGGCTACACCTTC. This translates into CASSLLTGGGRDGYTF.